The 21 T cell receptor beta chains below were found in one sample sequenced in a study of T cell responses to AZD1222 COVID-19 vaccine. The method was immunoSEQ multiplex PCR; TCRdb's version includes in-frame clones alone and lacks a portion of them. The repertoire holds under 200,000 clones, with 90% to 95% as singletons. The sequencing used peripheral blood, collected on day 0 of AZD1222 vaccination. These receptors were taken from an adult in good health.

This clone appeared a single time. The V gene is TRBV18, the J gene TRBJ1-6, with TRBD1 as a possible D gene (6 bases). The V gene lost 3 bases and the J gene lost 17 bases, with 20 bases spanning the gap. Germline V lookup: CDR1 KGHSH, CDR2 LQKENI. CDR3 length: 14 residues. CDR3 coding DNA: TGTGCCAGCTCACCTGAGGAGATAGGGACATCCGTCCACTTT. Translated, it gives CASSPEEIGTSVHF.

The chain has TRBV28 and TRBJ2-5; D unresolved. Germline V lookup: CDR1 MDHEN, CDR2 SYDVKM. V was clipped by 5 bases and J by 6 bases, with 7 bases between them. The CDR3 loop spans 11 amino acids. In DNA, the CDR3 is TGTGCCAGCAGTCATATCCAGACCCAGTACTTC. It yields the protein CASSHIQTQYF. The full variable domain, with the rest looked up from reference TRBV28 and TRBJ2-5, is DVKVTQSSRYLVKRTGEKVFLECVQDMDHENMFWYRQDPGLGLRLIYFSYDVKMKEKGDIPEGYSVSREKKERFSLILESASTNQTSMYLCASSHIQTQYFGPGTRLLVL.

The chain is built from TRBV27 and TRBJ1-5, with unresolved D. The CDR3 consists of 13 residues. Germline values: CDR1 MNHEY, CDR2 SMNVEV (reference sequence). Trimming took off 2 bases at V and 11 bases at J, with 13 bases between the two ends. The chain's CDR3 is CASSLQGRWAQHF. CDR3 nucleotides: TGTGCCAGCAGTTTACAAGGGCGATGGGCCCAGCATTTT.

This chain uses TRBV2 with TRBJ2-1; D gene unclear. Germline assignment: CDR1 SNHLY and CDR2 FYNNEI. CDR3 length equals 15 residues. Between the trimmed V and J ends, which lost 5 bases and 7 bases, there was a span of 18 bases. In DNA form, the CDR3 reads TGTGCCAGCAGTATTTACCCCGCCGGTGTGAATGAGCAGTTCTTC. This gives the protein CASSIYPAGVNEQFF.

The V and J genes are TRBV18 and TRBJ1-1; D is undetermined. Trimming pared 0 bases from V and 4 bases from J, leaving 9 bases between. There are 14 residues in the CDR3. CDR1 is KGHSH and CDR2 is LQKENI in the germline V gene. CDR3: CASSPPPGSTEAFF. The CDR3 nucleotides read TGTGCCAGCTCACCACCACCGGGAAGCACTGAAGCTTTCTTT. Supplemented by reference TRBV18 and TRBJ1-1, the full variable domain reads NAGVMQNPRHLVRRRGQEARLRCSPMKGHSHVYWYRQLPEEGLKFMVYLQKENIIDESGMPKERFSAEFPKEGPSILRIQQVVRGDSAAYFCASSPPPGSTEAFFGQGTRLTVV.

The chain couples TRBV7-9 to TRBJ1-2; D unresolved. Deletions cut 0 bases from V and 2 bases from J, with 10 bases between. CDR1 is SEHNR, CDR2 FQNEAQ, per germline (reference sequence). The CDR3 sequence is 15 residues long. CDR3 protein: CASSLARARNYGYTF. CDR3 sequence (DNA): TGTGCCAGCAGCTTAGCGAGGGCTAGAAACTATGGCTACACCTTC.

The chain couples TRBV5-1 to TRBJ1-1, with 8 bases lining up with TRBD1. This CDR3 is built from 16 residues. V lost 3 bases and J lost 1; bases outside the gene matches: 8. Germline V gene lookup returns CDR1 SGHRS and CDR2 YFSETQ. CDR3 bases: TGCGCCAGCAGCTCCCGGGGAGGGACAGGGAACACTGAAGCTTTCTTT. It specifies CASSSRGGTGNTEAFF.

The chain has TRBV7-9 and TRBJ2-7; 10 bases align to TRBD1. The germline gives CDR1 SEHNR, CDR2 FQNEAQ (reference sequence). Germline trimming cut 5 bases from V and 2 bases from J; bases unmatched to any gene: 6. This CDR3 contains 15 residues. CDR3 protein: CASSHPGQGPYEQYF. DNA for the CDR3: TGTGCCAGCAGCCATCCGGGACAGGGGCCCTACGAGCAGTACTTC.

V usage is TRBV6-5 and J usage is TRBJ1-1; 7 nucleotides match TRBD1. The CDR3 extends over 13 amino acids. The V gene's germline CDR1 is MNHEY and CDR2 SVGAGI. V shed 6 bases and J 5 bases; nucleotides not matched to a gene: 6. The CDR3 region has the DNA TGTGCCAGCAGGTTACAGGGGCTGACTGAAGCTTTCTTT. Its translation is CASRLQGLTEAFF.

V usage is TRBV5-6 and J usage is TRBJ1-2; D gene ambiguous. The CDR3 extends over 14 amino acids. V lost 0 bases to trimming and J lost 4 bases, with 10 bases between them. Germline V gene lookup returns CDR1 SGHDT and CDR2 YYEEEE. The CDR3 nucleotides read TGTGCCAGCAGCTTGGGGCGGAGCCCCTATGGCTACACCTTC. Translating gives CASSLGRSPYGYTF.

V usage is TRBV3-1 (or the pseudogene TRBV3-2) and J usage is TRBJ1-6; D remains ambiguous. Trimming took 1 base from V and 11 from J, leaving 12 bases between them. CDR3 size: 14 residues. Germline lookup yields CDR1 LGHDT and CDR2 YNNKEL (reference sequence). In DNA form, the CDR3 reads TGTGCCAGCAGCCAAGGTCGAAACGGGCCACCCCTCCACTTT. Amino acid sequence: CASSQGRNGPPLHF.

This chain uses TRBV27 with TRBJ1-5; no reliable D call. The CDR3 extends over 15 amino acids. CDR1 and CDR2 (germline): MNHEY, SMNVEV (reference sequence). V was pared by 1 base and J by 2 bases, with 9 bases between. The CDR3 is CASSLYSGGNQPQHF. The CDR3 DNA is TGTGCCAGCAGTTTATATTCCGGGGGCAATCAGCCCCAGCATTTT.

V usage is TRBV6-5 and J usage is TRBJ1-1, with TRBD1 matching 8 bases. The CDR3 contains 13 residues. J lost 5 bases, V lost 6 bases, and 5 bases had no gene match. From germline, CDR1 is MNHEY and CDR2 SVGAGI. The CDR3 protein is CASRQTGDTEAFF. Here the CDR3 DNA reads TGTGCCAGCAGGCAGACAGGGGATACTGAAGCTTTCTTT.

This chain uses TRBV29-1 with TRBJ1-2; D unresolved. From germline, CDR1 is SQVTM and CDR2 ANQGSEA. The CDR3 runs to 13 residues. Deletions cut 6 bases from V and 3 bases from J, with 14 bases between. This CDR3 reads CSVNTGSDYGYTF. DNA for the CDR3: TGCAGCGTGAATACGGGAAGCGACTATGGCTACACCTTC.

The V gene is TRBV19, the J gene TRBJ1-3; D may be TRBD1 (5 bases). V dropped 9 bases and J dropped 4 bases, with 19 bases sitting between them. The CDR3 extends over 15 amino acids. Per germline, CDR1 LNHDA and CDR2 SQIVND (reference sequence). The CDR3 reads CASQTPGRAGNTIYF. In nucleotides, the CDR3 is TGTGCCAGCCAGACCCCAGGCAGGGCCGGAAACACCATATATTTT.

The chain is built from TRBV11-2 and TRBJ1-2; unclear D gene. CDR1 and CDR2 (germline): SGHAT, FQNNGV. V was clipped by 4 bases and J by 8 bases, with 14 bases between them. The CDR3 loop spans 13 amino acids. CDR3 DNA: TGTGCCAGCAGCTCCACCTATGGTTTAGGCTACACCTTC. Residues: CASSSTYGLGYTF. Variable domain in full (rest from reference TRBV11-2 and TRBJ1-2): EAGVAQSPRYKIIEKRQSVAFWCNPISGHATLYWYQQILGQGPKLLIQFQNNGVVDDSQLPKDRFSAERLKGVDSTLKIQPAKLEDSAVYLCASSSTYGLGYTFGSGTRLTVV.

This chain connects TRBV15 to TRBJ1-2; D is possibly TRBD1 (5 bases). The CDR3 is made up of 12 amino acids. Trimming took off 8 bases at V and 8 bases at J, with 15 bases between the two ends. Looked up from germline, CDR1 is LNHNV and CDR2 is YYDKDF (reference sequence). The CDR3 bases are TGTGCCACCGAGGGGCATGGGCGAGGCTACACCTTC. Amino acids: CATEGHGRGYTF. The variable domain in full, with the rest retrieved from reference TRBV15 and TRBJ1-2, is DAMVIQNPRYQVTQFGKPVTLSCSQTLNHNVMYWYQQKSSQAPKLLFHYYDKDFNNEADTPDNFQSRRPNTSFCFLDIRSPGLGDTAMYLCATEGHGRGYTFGSGTRLTVV.

The V gene is TRBV29-1, the J gene TRBJ1-2; a weak D match, TRBD1 (6 bases). Germline CDR1 SQVTM, CDR2 ANQGSEA. The CDR3 runs to 14 residues. V dropped 1 base and J dropped 2 bases, with 11 bases sitting between them. The CDR3 sequence: CSVEGGAFNYGYTF. The CDR3 coding sequence is TGCAGCGTTGAAGGGGGGGCGTTCAACTATGGCTACACCTTC.

This chain connects TRBV7-2 to TRBJ1-2; 11 bases align to TRBD1. The CDR3 is 15 residues long. J lost 6 bases, V lost 0 bases, and 3 bases had no gene match. Germline-derived CDR1 and CDR2 are SGHTA and FQGNSA. Here the CDR3 reads CASSLARTGGHGYTF. The CDR3 nucleotides are TGTGCCAGCAGCTTAGCTCGGACAGGGGGCCATGGCTACACCTTC.

The rearrangement joins TRBV9 to TRBJ2-3, with D perhaps matching TRBD1 (6 bases). There are 14 residues in the CDR3. The germline V and J ends were trimmed by 2 bases and 0 bases, with 7 bases remaining between them. Germline lookup yields CDR1 SGDLS and CDR2 YYNGEE. This CDR3 reads CASSVGQSTDTQYF. Here the CDR3 DNA reads TGTGCCAGCAGCGTCGGACAGAGCACAGATACGCAGTATTTT.

This sequence joins TRBV28 and TRBJ2-3, with 8 bases that match TRBD2. The trim removed 6 bases at V and 4 bases at J, leaving 18 bases unmatched. The CDR3 totals 18 residues. Looked up from germline, CDR1 is MDHEN and CDR2 is SYDVKM. CDR3 sequence: CASSPSPGRREDSDTQYF. For the CDR3, the DNA is TGTGCCAGCAGCCCCTCCCCTGGGAGGCGGGAGGACTCAGATACGCAGTATTTT.